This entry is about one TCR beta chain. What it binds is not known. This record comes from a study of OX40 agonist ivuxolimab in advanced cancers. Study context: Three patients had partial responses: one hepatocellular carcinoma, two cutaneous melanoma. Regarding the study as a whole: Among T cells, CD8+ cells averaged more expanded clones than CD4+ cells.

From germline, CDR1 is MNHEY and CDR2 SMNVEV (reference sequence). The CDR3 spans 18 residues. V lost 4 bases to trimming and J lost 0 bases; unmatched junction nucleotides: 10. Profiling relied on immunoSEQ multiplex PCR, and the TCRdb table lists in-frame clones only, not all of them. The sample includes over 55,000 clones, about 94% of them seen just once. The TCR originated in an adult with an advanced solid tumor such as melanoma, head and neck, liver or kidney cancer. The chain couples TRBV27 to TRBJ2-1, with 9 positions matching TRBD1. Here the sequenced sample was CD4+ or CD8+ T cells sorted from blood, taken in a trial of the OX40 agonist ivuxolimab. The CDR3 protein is CASSSSLQGAYSYNEQFF. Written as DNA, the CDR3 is TGTGCCAGCAGTTCCTCCCTACAGGGGGCATACTCCTACAATGAGCAGTTCTTC.